These 7 T cell receptor beta chains came from one sample sequenced in a study of blood T cell repertoires in COVID-19. Method: immunoSEQ multiplex PCR; TCRdb's copy keeps in-frame clones and lacks some. The sample shows about 220,000 clones, more than 65% of them seen only once. Sequenced input: peripheral blood. The receptor source for this set is a woman of 80 years or more with acute or convalescent COVID-19.

The J gene is TRBJ2-5, the V gene TRBV5-1; 7 bases fit TRBD1. The CDR3 contains 15 residues. The V gene end was trimmed by 3 bases and the J gene end by 1 base; junction bases not matched to a gene: 6. Germline loops: CDR1 SGHRS, CDR2 YFSETQ. Here the CDR3 reads CASSWTGQAQETQYF. The CDR3, as DNA: TGCGCCAGCAGCTGGACCGGACAGGCCCAAGAGACCCAGTACTTC.

The chain is built from TRBV4-1 and TRBJ1-2, with a tentative D call TRBD1 (6 bases). Trimming stripped 1 base from V and 0 bases from J, with 9 bases between. Germline V gene sequence: CDR1 MGHRA, CDR2 YSYEKL. The CDR3 extends over 15 amino acids. The CDR3 coding sequence is TGCGCCAGCAGCCAAGGCCAGGGGACTAACTATGGCTACACCTTC. This gives the protein CASSQGQGTNYGYTF.

Note on this clone: At one end, the junction sequence differs from germline, possibly due to a read error. The V and J genes are TRBV7-9 and TRBJ1-2; 9 nucleotides agree with TRBD1. The germline V gene has CDR1 SEHNR and CDR2 FQNEAQ (reference sequence). The CDR3 contains 13 residues. CDR3 DNA: TGTGCCAGCAGCTACACAGGGGGCCGGCCCAAAGCCTTC. It is translated as CASSYTGGRPKAF.

V is TRBV6-1 and J is TRBJ2-1; D might be TRBD2 (7 bases). This CDR3 region has 14 residues. The germline V and J ends were trimmed by 3 bases and 8 bases, with 14 bases remaining between them. Germline V gene data show CDR1 as MNHNS and CDR2 as SASEGT. CDR3 nucleotide sequence: TGTGCCAGCAGTGATACCGGGGGGCTCGATGAGCAGTTCTTC. It translates to CASSDTGGLDEQFF.

This chain joins TRBV19 and TRBJ1-5, with TRBD1 matching over 7 bases. Germline V gene lookup returns CDR1 LNHDA and CDR2 SQIVND (reference sequence). Losses at the gene ends were 6 bases for V and 0 bases for J; bases not matched to a gene: 5. The CDR3 spans 15 residues. CDR3 DNA: TGTGCCAGTAGGGAGACAGGGATTAGCAATCAGCCCCAGCATTTT. Translated, it gives CASRETGISNQPQHF.

This chain links TRBV30 with TRBJ2-1; TRBD2 matches 10 bases. V lost 5 bases to trimming and J lost 3 bases; unmatched junction nucleotides: 4. The germline V gene encodes CDR1 GTSNPN and CDR2 SVGIG (reference sequence). The CDR3 consists of 14 residues. The CDR3 DNA follows: TGTGCCTGGGCCGGGACTAGCGTCTACAATGAGCAGTTCTTC. Its translation: CAWAGTSVYNEQFF.

The rearrangement links TRBV11-2 to TRBJ2-4; 7 nucleotides match TRBD2. Unmatched junction bases numbered 5, after V lost 0 bases and J lost 6 bases. Germline-derived CDR1 and CDR2 are SGHAT and FQNNGV. The CDR3 totals 15 residues. The CDR3 loop is CASSLDGGFINIQYF. The CDR3, as DNA: TGTGCCAGCAGCTTAGACGGGGGGTTCATAAACATTCAGTACTTC.